This TCR beta chain came from a study of PD-1 blockade in classical Hodgkin lymphoma. On this clone itself: The antigen remains undetermined.

CDR1 SGHKS and CDR2 YYEKEE come from the germline V gene (reference sequence). This CDR3 is built from 15 residues. The ends were cut back, 4 bases at V and 4 bases at J, with 14 bases in the middle. Whole-study findings and limits: Diminished baseline TCR diversity has been reported in newly diagnosed patients relative to healthy donors.

Repertoires were generated with immunoSEQ multiplex PCR, while TCRdb's copy carries only in-frame clones and drops some. The table records 120,000 to 150,000 clones, under 85% of them present only once. All trial patients relapsed after autologous stem cell transplantation. The clonotype comes from a human donor with classical Hodgkin lymphoma. This rearrangement joins TRBV5-5 to TRBJ1-4, with unresolved D. Sequencing was performed on peripheral blood mononuclear cells (PBMCs), taken before the second cycle of nivolumab. CDR3 loop: CASSAGPVDNEKLFF. The DNA of the CDR3 is TGTGCCAGCAGCGCCGGGCCAGTCGATAATGAAAAACTGTTTTTT.